This T cell receptor (beta chain) emerged from a study of cytomegalovirus exposure and HLA in healthy donors (TCRdb year 2017). General notes on the study: An earlier analysis of approximately 600 of the donors reported about 250 Gb of sequence data and about 100 million unique TCR beta sequences from 150 million to 200 million T cells. The aim of the study was to test whether cataloging public T cell receptors could identify signatures of past pathogen exposure. Typing coverage differed by locus: A, B, C, DRB1 and DQB1 were typed in roughly 620-630 donors, DQA1 in roughly 500, DPA1 in around 610, and DPB1 in roughly 470. In addition to the first cohort of 666 subjects, a separate validation cohort of 120 different subjects was used. Genome-wide SNP genotypes for about 60% of the roughly 700 donors were used in a later genetic analysis, which treated that subset as a discovery cohort. About 300 gigabases of sequencing data and roughly 80 million unique TCR sequences made up an early release that covered 640 HLA-typed donors. HLA typing included class I and class II loci at four-digit resolution. Among about 390 genotyped donors of the cohort, an average of around 240,000 unique TCR beta nucleotide sequences were sequenced per donor, around 18% of them non-productive. An earlier analysis of some 500 of the donors applied high-throughput TCR beta sequencing to assess whether each TCR beta V gene segment acted as functional or pseudogenic. High-throughput TCR immunosequencing, statistical association of individual TCRs with disease status, and machine learning were combined to predict cytomegalovirus infection status. Alongside the repertoire data, information on donor age, sex, ethnicity and CMV serostatus was compiled. In the later analysis, no new phenotypic data were used to find candidate immune exposures; instead, reliance was placed on TCR beta sequences and their occurrence across donors. To study patterns of TCR occurrence, a later analysis re-analyzed previously published TCR beta repertoires from around 660 donors and added high-resolution HLA genotyping. Because of strong linkage in the cohort, roughly five DR-DQ haplotypes were treated as single units for association and clustering. Among the roughly 400 genotyped donors, approximately 82% belonged to the genetic ancestry cluster associated with self-reported Caucasian donors. Every discovery cohort repertoire had been produced on one sequencing platform. The T cell repertoires of some 700 subjects were profiled by immunosequencing and related to cytomegalovirus serostatus. General findings and caveats noted by the study authors: The 87-base-pair reads could not distinguish some IMGT-functional V segments, including TRBV6-2 and TRBV6-3, so those segments were excluded. The presence/absence analyses assumed that sequencing depth was roughly uniform across donors, and that assumption may not be true. The earlier analysis of 587 of the donors excluded roughly 17 rarely observed V segments, including chromosome 9 orphons, because counts were too low. Several of the top co-occurrence clusters appeared to be linked to parvovirus B19, influenza, CMV and Epstein-Barr virus, according to a later analysis. In a later analysis, most CMV-associated TCR beta chains were found to appear HLA-restricted, with HLA associations seemingly driven largely by CMV exposure. Specific HLA alleles were associated with 18,000 or so TCR beta sequences at a false discovery rate of 0.05 in a later analysis. A further reported finding was that TCR beta sequences accurately predicted the HLA-A and HLA-B alleles for most subjects in the first cohort. A cluster of highly shared sequence variants was judged likely to be a technical artifact of the sequencing pipeline. An association between a missense DCLRE1C variant and V-gene and J-gene trimming of TCR beta chains was found in a later genetic analysis and replicated in an independent cohort. In an earlier analysis of several hundred of the donors, most TCR beta V segments were observed in productive rearrangements about 87% or about 30% of the time, broadly matching IMGT annotations. Across donors, most TCR sequences were observed very rarely, whereas some public TCRs were present in many individuals. Immune exposure information for the cohort was limited to CMV serostatus. Linkage disequilibrium might explain the correlated functional status among segregating V segments, but an unknown experimental factor could not be ruled out. In a later analysis, the rate of TCR association differed among HLA loci, with DRB1 alleles having the most associated TCRs and HLA-C alleles having the fewest. In a later analysis, HLA-associated TCR beta chains showed more clonal expansion and lower generation probabilities than non-associated chains that were equally common. A later genetic analysis reported fewer N-insertions in productive TCRs among donors in an Asian-associated ancestry cluster than the roughly 700-donor mean. In vitro tests confirmed that a few of the cytomegalovirus-associated TCR beta chains recognize cytomegalovirus antigens. In both the original and validation cohorts, the classifier was reported to diagnose cytomegalovirus status with high specificity and sensitivity. Only TCR beta chains were sequenced in this cohort, and the absence of alpha or paired-chain data limited detectable features. The study listed 164 TCR beta chains as associated with cytomegalovirus. When HLA alleles, especially DR and DQ, strongly co-occurred, TCR associations were difficult to assign to individual alleles. It was suggested by the authors that the approach could potentially be generalized to other disease states and immunological phenotypes. Because HLA typing was missing for some donors at each locus, association tests included only the typed subset.

The cohort consisted of 600 to 700 healthy bone marrow donors. Cohort members were all nominally healthy when sampled, although unrecorded immune exposures were likely present. The donor tested CMV seronegative, placing the donor among the 350 or so seronegative members of the cohort. A peripheral blood sample was provided by each donor, and peripheral blood mononuclear cells were used for TCR beta sequencing. Genomic DNA was extracted from the blood cell samples with the Qiagen DNeasy Blood Extraction Kit. Worth noting for this clone: Its target antigen remains unknown. Base qualities are not recorded, but no much larger clone differs from it by a single base.

Based on the germline V gene (reference sequence), the CDR1 and CDR2 sequences are MNHEY and SMNVEV. Germline trimming amounts to 5 bases on V and 0 bases on J, with 0 as the count of junction bases outside the gene matches. The CDR3 has 15 amino acids, counting the end cysteine and phenylalanine. Only the CDR3 DNA stays, 45 bases, in frame from base 1. The library was produced with the immunoSEQ multiplex PCR assay. For the multiplex PCR, a mixture combining 60 forward primers for TCR Vbeta segments and 13 reverse primers for TCR Jbeta segments was used. The CDR3 region of rearranged TCR beta genes was amplified from genomic DNA by a multiplex PCR assay. The Illumina HiSeq System was used to sequence the amplified TCR beta libraries as 87-base-pair reads. Processing in the source paper ran as follows. A later analysis counted some 74 million unique TCR beta chains across the 640 or so repertoires, and some 11 million of these chains were shared by at least two donors. Raw reads were error-corrected and collapsed into unique sequences with a nearest-neighbor algorithm that merged closely related sequences to remove PCR and sequencing errors. CDR3 sequences were aligned to IMGT reference sequences to assign V, D and J gene segments. For a sequence to be retained, at least a six-nucleotide match to both a V gene segment and a J gene segment was required. A rearrangement was called productive if the CDR3 had no stop codons and remained in frame with V and J, and every other rearrangement was called non-productive. CDR3 was defined according to IMGT convention as the region running from the second conserved V-encoded cysteine to the conserved J-encoded phenylalanine. In an earlier analysis of more than 550 of the donors, sequences lacking an unambiguous match to a single V gene segment were excluded. An earlier analysis of just under 600 of the donors called V segments functional above 56.7% productive rearrangements and segregating when the between-donor standard deviation exceeded 5%. A statistical classification framework was built to diagnose cytomegalovirus status from the catalog of TCR beta chain sequences. A later analysis assigned V and J genes by comparing TCR nucleotide sequences with IMGT/GENE-DB human TR gene sequences. The TCRdist pipeline was used in a later analysis to assign CDR3 sequences and most-parsimonious VDJ recombination scenarios. In a later analysis, each TCR beta chain was defined by its CDR3 amino acid sequence together with its V-gene family, and reads lacking a unique V-gene family were excluded. A later analysis removed 592 highly shared, low-generation-probability nucleotide sequences to deal with suspected cross-contamination and a sequencing artifact. For each public chain, a later analysis derived a clonal expansion index from normalized ranks of inferred template counts within each repertoire. A later analysis computed generation probabilities with a VDJ recombination model fitted to out-of-frame rearrangements, and checked the results against IGoR. In a later analysis, TCR-TCR, TCR-HLA and TCR-CMV co-occurrence was scored with hypergeometric tests, and a repertoire-size bias correction was applied to TCR pairs. To estimate false discovery rates, a later analysis permuted the HLA or CMV assignments 20 times. A later analysis grouped co-occurring TCRs with DBSCAN, adding TCRdist sequence similarity when clustering within HLA-allele-positive subsets. For co-occurrence clustering, repertoires with fewer than 30,000 or more than 120,000 public chains were excluded, along with a handful of repertoires with anomalous nucleotide sharing. TCRdb took over this immuneACCESS table, retaining in-frame rearrangements with V and J assigned. Such tables are incomplete; in checked studies, under half of the missing clones stem from an unresolved V gene, and the remainder is unexplained. That table gives V, J and clone size, and the DNA gave D and trimming. For this sample the table gives over 130,000 clones, of which under 70% were detected only once. The top ten clones comprise around 6.3% of the sample.

Sequencing was performed on PBMCs. This clonotype was obtained from a woman aged 55 to 70 in good health and CMV-seronegative. Recombination connected TRBV27 to TRBJ2-2; 10 bases in between match TRBD2. CDR3 reads: CASSTSGTNTGELFF. Read as DNA, the sequence is TGTGCCAGCAGTACTAGCGGGACGAACACCGGGGAGCTGTTTTTT.